This T cell receptor beta chain is from a study of cytomegalovirus exposure and HLA in healthy donors. Findings of the study overall: Apart from CMV serostatus, no immune exposure information was available. Overall, approximately 150 TCR beta chains were annotated as cytomegalovirus-associated. Under in vitro conditions, a few CMV-associated chains were confirmed as specific for CMV antigens.

Turning to this clone: Antigen unknown. The germline gene is not matched at one end of the junction; a read error may be the cause.

Per the germline V gene, CDR1 is SGHNT and CDR2 is YENEEA. The CDR3 sequence is 14 residues long. 13 Jbeta primers and 60 Vbeta primers were used for the PCR. The authors' processing: Some 80 million unique TCR beta chains, some 11 million shared, were counted in a later analysis. TCRdb's table, derived via immunoSEQ multiplex PCR, lists solely in-frame clones and lacks some. V and J calls and clone size are those listed in that table; D and trimming were worked out from the DNA. The table lists about 97,000 clones, around 74% of them singletons. Sequencing was carried out using PBMCs. The chain uses TRBV11-3 and TRBJ2-2; 11 bases are shared with TRBD2. This clonotype was obtained from a woman aged 40 to 50 in good health and CMV-seronegative. This CDR3 reads CASNLLAGAGELFF. DNA for the CDR3: TGTGCCAGCAACTTACTAGCGGGGGCCGGGGAGCTGTTTTTT.